These 23 T cell receptor beta chains came from one sample sequenced in a study of T cell changes during pregnancy in multiple sclerosis. TCRdb's table, derived via immunoSEQ multiplex PCR, lists solely in-frame clones and lacks some. This table has roughly 38,000 clones, around nine tenths appearing once. This material consisted of CD4+ T cells from peripheral blood mononuclear cells, taken in the second trimester of pregnancy. These receptors originate from a female donor in good health, enrolled as a control in a pregnancy study.

This clone occurred once. The CDR3 coding sequence is TGTGCCAGCAGCCCCGGACAGGGCGACTATGGCTACACCTTC. Protein sequence: CASSPGQGDYGYTF. The chain joins TRBV7-6 to TRBJ1-2; TRBD1 matches 8 bases. This CDR3 contains 14 residues. Germline lookup yields CDR1 SGHVS and CDR2 FNYEAQ. With 5 bases clipped from V and 3 bases from J, the junction kept 5 bases outside the gene matches.

The rearrangement links TRBV5-1 to TRBJ2-3; 11 bases map to TRBD2. V dropped 4 bases and J dropped 1; count of bases not matched to a gene: 8. The CDR3 is made up of 17 amino acids. From germline, CDR1 is SGHRS and CDR2 YFSETQ. For the CDR3, the DNA is TGCGCCAGCAGCATTAGCGGGGGGGCCTCAGGCACAGATACGCAGTATTTT. Its protein is CASSISGGASGTDTQYF.

The rearrangement joins TRBV4-3 to TRBJ2-1, with a weak D call TRBD1 (6 bases). From germline, CDR1 is LGHNA and CDR2 YSLEER. V lost 4 bases, J lost 15 bases, and 19 bases lay in between. The CDR3 is 13 amino acids. The CDR3 bases are TGCGCCAGCAGCCCCTTAGGACAGCGGACCCCGTTCTTC. The encoded protein is CASSPLGQRTPFF.

The chain carries TRBV28 and TRBJ2-7; TRBD2 matches at 8 bases. Germline V gene data show CDR1 as MDHEN and CDR2 as SYDVKM. V was clipped by 5 bases and J by 0 bases; unmatched bases: 9. The CDR3 contains 16 residues. Written as DNA, the CDR3 is TGTGCCAGCAGTCCTAAGCGGGGGCTCAACTCCTACGAGCAGTACTTC. This gives the protein CASSPKRGLNSYEQYF. The full variable domain, its missing parts supplied by reference TRBV28 and TRBJ2-7, is DVKVTQSSRYLVKRTGEKVFLECVQDMDHENMFWYRQDPGLGLRLIYFSYDVKMKEKGDIPEGYSVSREKKERFSLILESASTNQTSMYLCASSPKRGLNSYEQYFGPGTRLTVT.

The CDR3 here is CSVGQVSLTDTQYF. The CDR3 region has the DNA TGCAGCGTAGGACAGGTTTCCCTCACAGATACGCAGTATTTT. This sequence joins TRBV29-1 and TRBJ2-3; 7 bases line up with TRBD1. Germline V CDR1 and CDR2: SQVTM, ANQGSEA. V was pared by 6 bases and J by 2 bases, with 8 bases of the junction left unmatched. The CDR3 extends over 14 amino acids.

This chain links TRBV4-3 with TRBJ2-3; 8 bases map to TRBD1. This CDR3 region has 17 residues. The V and J ends lost 4 bases and 0 bases, in that order; junction bases with no gene match: 9. CDR1 is LGHNA and CDR2 is YSLEER in the germline V gene. The CDR3 here is CASSPSRDRSSTDTQYF. The DNA for the CDR3 is TGCGCCAGCAGCCCGTCCCGGGACAGGTCTAGCACAGATACGCAGTATTTT.

This chain joins TRBV4-1 and TRBJ2-7, with D possibly matching TRBD1 (6 bases). V was shortened by 5 bases and J by 5 bases, with 16 bases between the two germline ends. In germline, CDR1 is MGHRA, CDR2 YSYEKL. This CDR3 is built from 14 residues. CDR3 residues: CASSNGWGLNEQYF. CDR3 DNA sequence: TGCGCCAGCAGCAATGGGTGGGGGCTGAACGAGCAGTACTTC.

The chain joins TRBV18 to TRBJ1-4; 10 bases align to TRBD1. The ends lost 6 bases at V and 5 bases at J; junction bases unmatched: 6. Germline V gene data show CDR1 as KGHSH and CDR2 as LQKENI. The CDR3 consists of 15 residues. CDR3 protein: CASSGDRGLNEKLFF. The DNA of the CDR3 is TGTGCCAGCTCGGGGGACAGGGGTCTGAATGAAAAACTGTTTTTT.

The chain combines TRBV5-6 with TRBJ1-6, with D possibly TRBD1 on 5 matching bases. CDR1 and CDR2 from the germline V gene are SGHDT and YYEEEE. CDR3 length: 15 residues. The ends were cut back, 3 bases at V and 7 bases at J, with 14 bases in the middle. In nucleotides, the CDR3 is TGTGCCAGCAGCTCCACCGGGGGTAAGAATTCACCCCTCCACTTT. Amino acid sequence: CASSSTGGKNSPLHF.

A single count supports this clone. The CDR3: CASRDRGYQETQYF. The CDR3 DNA reads TGCGCCAGCCGGGACAGGGGGTACCAAGAGACCCAGTACTTC. The rearrangement joins TRBV5-1 to TRBJ2-5; 11 nucleotides align to TRBD1. Trimming at V came to 7 bases and at J to 0 bases, leaving 2 bases not matched to a gene. The CDR3 has 14 residues. In germline, CDR1 is SGHRS, CDR2 YFSETQ. Variable domain in full (rest from reference TRBV5-1 and TRBJ2-5): KAGVTQTPRYLIKTRGQQVTLSCSPISGHRSVSWYQQTPGQGLQFLFEYFSETQRNKGNFPGRFSGRQFSNSRSEMNVSTLELGDSALYLCASRDRGYQETQYFGPGTRLLVL.

The V call is TRBV19, the J call TRBJ1-5, with D tentatively TRBD1 (6 bases). The CDR3 has 14 amino acids. CDR1 and CDR2 from the germline V gene are LNHDA and SQIVND (reference sequence). Between the trimmed V and J ends, which lost 7 bases and 6 bases, there was a span of 16 bases. CDR3 nucleotide sequence: TGTGCCAGTAACCCCAGGGGAGGGAGTCAGCCCCAGCATTTT. Protein product: CASNPRGGSQPQHF. Full variable domain (rest looked up from reference TRBV19 and TRBJ1-5): DGGITQSPKYLFRKEGQNVTLSCEQNLNHDAMYWYRQDPGQGLRLIYYSQIVNDFQKGDIAEGYSVSREKKESFPLTVTSAQKNPTAFYLCASNPRGGSQPQHFGDGTRLSIL.

V usage is TRBV19 and J usage is TRBJ2-7, with D perhaps TRBD2 (5 bases). V shed 1 base and J shed 0 bases, with 7 bases lying between them. This CDR3 region has 14 residues. Germline CDR1 is LNHDA and CDR2 is SQIVND (reference sequence). The CDR3 bases are TGTGCCAGTAGTATAGCGGGGAGCTCCTACGAGCAGTACTTC. It encodes CASSIAGSSYEQYF.

The chain employs TRBV7-9 and TRBJ2-3; 9 positions agree with TRBD2. CDR3 length: 15 residues. Germline CDR1 reads SEHNR; CDR2 reads FQNEAQ (reference sequence). V lost 6 bases to trimming and J lost 1 base; unmatched junction nucleotides: 5. The CDR3 loop reads CASSLLAGGTDTQYF. The CDR3 nucleotides are TGTGCCAGCAGTCTACTAGCGGGTGGCACAGATACGCAGTATTTT. Filled out from reference TRBV7-9 and TRBJ2-3, the complete variable domain reads DTGVSQNPRHKITKRGQNVTFRCDPISEHNRLYWYRQTLGQGPEFLTYFQNEAQLEKSRLLSDRFSAERPKGSFSTLEIQRTEQGDSAMYLCASSLLAGGTDTQYFGPGTRLTVL.

This clone was picked up a small number of times. V gene TRBV28 combines with J gene TRBJ1-2; D ambiguous. Per germline, CDR1 MDHEN and CDR2 SYDVKM. Trimming cost V 3 bases and J 1 base, with 9 bases left between them. The CDR3 extends over 14 amino acids. The CDR3 nucleotides are TGTGCCAGCAGTTTGCTCGGGAATAACTATGGCTACACCTTC. Its translation is CASSLLGNNYGYTF.

This chain links TRBV7-5 with TRBJ1-5; TRBD1, the table's D call, lacks a check against the DNA. TRBV7-5 is flagged as a pseudogene. The CDR3 is 17 residues long. The CDR3: CARSLGQPPNGNQPQHF. For the CDR3, the DNA is TGTGCCAGAAGCTTGGGACAGCCTCCGAACGGCAATCAGCCCCAGCATTTT.

This chain links TRBV18 with TRBJ2-7, with a possible D match to TRBD1 (6 bases). V lost 2 bases, J lost 7 bases, and 12 bases lay in between. The CDR3 runs to 13 residues. The germline V gene has CDR1 KGHSH and CDR2 LQKENI. The CDR3 DNA follows: TGTGCCAGCTCACCATCCCAGGGGCGGGAGCAGTACTTC. It translates to CASSPSQGREQYF.

The chain links TRBV5-1 to TRBJ1-6, with D unclear. CDR1 SGHRS and CDR2 YFSETQ come from the germline V gene. The CDR3 loop spans 17 amino acids. V lost 0 bases and J 3 bases, leaving 13 bases between the germline ends. The CDR3 sequence is CASSLAGKRGYNSPLHF. The DNA of the CDR3 is TGCGCCAGCAGCTTGGCGGGGAAACGGGGCTATAATTCACCCCTCCACTTT.

The V call is TRBV4-1, the J call TRBJ2-5; D might be TRBD2 (7 bases). Germline CDR1 MGHRA, CDR2 YSYEKL. Trimming pared 0 bases from V and 5 bases from J, leaving 19 bases between. CDR3 length: 17 amino acids. The CDR3 DNA follows: TGCGCCAGCAGCCAAGAGACCTGGGGGGGGCGAGGTGAGACCCAGTACTTC. This sequence encodes CASSQETWGGRGETQYF.

This clone came up once. In DNA, the CDR3 is TGTGCCAGCAGCCAAGAGGGGGGAAGTAGCTCCTACGAGCAGTACTTC. It yields the protein CASSQEGGSSSYEQYF. The chain recombines TRBV4-2 with TRBJ2-7, with D perhaps matching TRBD2 (6 bases). The CDR3 spans 16 residues. CDR1 LGHNA and CDR2 YNFKEQ come from the germline V gene. V was trimmed by 0 bases and J by 0 bases, leaving 12 bases between them.

This chain connects TRBV5-1 to TRBJ1-5; maybe TRBD1 (5 bases). Trimming stripped 0 bases from V and 1 base from J, with 8 bases between. Germline CDR1 is SGHRS and CDR2 is YFSETQ. CDR3 length: 15 amino acids. The DNA for the CDR3 is TGCGCCAGCAGCTTGGGCGCAGGGAGCAATCAGCCCCAGCATTTT. Translating gives CASSLGAGSNQPQHF.

The chain has TRBV7-3 and TRBJ2-3; D is uncertain. The CDR3 loop spans 13 amino acids. The V end was cut by 2 bases, the J end by 2 bases, with 5 bases between. CDR1 is SGHTA, CDR2 FQGTGA, per germline. DNA of the CDR3: TGTGCCAGCAGCTTATATTTCACAGATACGCAGTATTTT. Protein sequence: CASSLYFTDTQYF. The complete variable domain, with remaining parts taken from reference TRBV7-3 and TRBJ2-3, reads GAGVSQTPSNKVTEKGKYVELRCDPISGHTALYWYRQSLGQGPEFLIYFQGTGAADDSGLPNDRFFAVRPEGSVSTLKIQRTERGDSAVYLCASSLYFTDTQYFGPGTRLTVL.

The gene calls are TRBV5-1 and TRBJ2-5; 12 positions match TRBD2. The CDR3 loop spans 14 amino acids. Germline V gene lookup returns CDR1 SGHRS and CDR2 YFSETQ. J lost 5 bases, V lost 2 bases, and 1 base had no gene match. The CDR3 DNA sequence: TGCGCCAGCAGCTTAGGGACTAGCGGGGAGACCCAGTACTTC. Translated: CASSLGTSGETQYF.

The chain is built from TRBV29-1 and TRBJ2-3, with 9 bases fitting TRBD2. After removal of 5 bases from V and 7 bases from J, the junction contained 7 bases not matched to a gene. The CDR3 spans 13 residues. Germline V gene sequence: CDR1 SQVTM, CDR2 ANQGSEA. The DNA for the CDR3 is TGCAGCGTTCGAGCGGGGGGTTCTAATACGCAGTATTTT. Protein: CSVRAGGSNTQYF.